In this sample, the clone carrying this TCR beta chain turned up once. Other DNA sequences within the sample encode an identical CDR3. Methods used by the authors: From reference gene primer amplification, estimates of nucleated cell counts were derived. TCRdb's table, derived via immunoSEQ multiplex PCR, lists solely in-frame clones and lacks some. The V and J calls and clone size come from that table; D and trimming were worked out from the DNA. The profile shows around 230,000 clones, about four fifths of them singletons. The germline V and J ends were trimmed by 0 bases and 5 bases, with 3 bases remaining between them. Germline loops: CDR1 SQVTM, CDR2 ANQGSEA. The CDR3 consists of 11 residues. The sample comes from a study of blood T cell repertoires in COVID-19. Study-wide background: Some COVID-19 samples were acute and others convalescent; all came from the United States, Italy and Spain. Sources were T cells, B-cell-depleted T cells, or PBMCs; the material itself was cDNA or gDNA.

The receptor was isolated from a woman in her 40s with active or convalescent COVID-19. Sequencing used peripheral blood. J is TRBJ2-3 and V is TRBV29-1; D gene unclear. The CDR3 sequence is CSVEDRDTQYF. The CDR3 DNA reads as TGCAGCGTTGAAGATCGAGATACGCAGTATTTT.